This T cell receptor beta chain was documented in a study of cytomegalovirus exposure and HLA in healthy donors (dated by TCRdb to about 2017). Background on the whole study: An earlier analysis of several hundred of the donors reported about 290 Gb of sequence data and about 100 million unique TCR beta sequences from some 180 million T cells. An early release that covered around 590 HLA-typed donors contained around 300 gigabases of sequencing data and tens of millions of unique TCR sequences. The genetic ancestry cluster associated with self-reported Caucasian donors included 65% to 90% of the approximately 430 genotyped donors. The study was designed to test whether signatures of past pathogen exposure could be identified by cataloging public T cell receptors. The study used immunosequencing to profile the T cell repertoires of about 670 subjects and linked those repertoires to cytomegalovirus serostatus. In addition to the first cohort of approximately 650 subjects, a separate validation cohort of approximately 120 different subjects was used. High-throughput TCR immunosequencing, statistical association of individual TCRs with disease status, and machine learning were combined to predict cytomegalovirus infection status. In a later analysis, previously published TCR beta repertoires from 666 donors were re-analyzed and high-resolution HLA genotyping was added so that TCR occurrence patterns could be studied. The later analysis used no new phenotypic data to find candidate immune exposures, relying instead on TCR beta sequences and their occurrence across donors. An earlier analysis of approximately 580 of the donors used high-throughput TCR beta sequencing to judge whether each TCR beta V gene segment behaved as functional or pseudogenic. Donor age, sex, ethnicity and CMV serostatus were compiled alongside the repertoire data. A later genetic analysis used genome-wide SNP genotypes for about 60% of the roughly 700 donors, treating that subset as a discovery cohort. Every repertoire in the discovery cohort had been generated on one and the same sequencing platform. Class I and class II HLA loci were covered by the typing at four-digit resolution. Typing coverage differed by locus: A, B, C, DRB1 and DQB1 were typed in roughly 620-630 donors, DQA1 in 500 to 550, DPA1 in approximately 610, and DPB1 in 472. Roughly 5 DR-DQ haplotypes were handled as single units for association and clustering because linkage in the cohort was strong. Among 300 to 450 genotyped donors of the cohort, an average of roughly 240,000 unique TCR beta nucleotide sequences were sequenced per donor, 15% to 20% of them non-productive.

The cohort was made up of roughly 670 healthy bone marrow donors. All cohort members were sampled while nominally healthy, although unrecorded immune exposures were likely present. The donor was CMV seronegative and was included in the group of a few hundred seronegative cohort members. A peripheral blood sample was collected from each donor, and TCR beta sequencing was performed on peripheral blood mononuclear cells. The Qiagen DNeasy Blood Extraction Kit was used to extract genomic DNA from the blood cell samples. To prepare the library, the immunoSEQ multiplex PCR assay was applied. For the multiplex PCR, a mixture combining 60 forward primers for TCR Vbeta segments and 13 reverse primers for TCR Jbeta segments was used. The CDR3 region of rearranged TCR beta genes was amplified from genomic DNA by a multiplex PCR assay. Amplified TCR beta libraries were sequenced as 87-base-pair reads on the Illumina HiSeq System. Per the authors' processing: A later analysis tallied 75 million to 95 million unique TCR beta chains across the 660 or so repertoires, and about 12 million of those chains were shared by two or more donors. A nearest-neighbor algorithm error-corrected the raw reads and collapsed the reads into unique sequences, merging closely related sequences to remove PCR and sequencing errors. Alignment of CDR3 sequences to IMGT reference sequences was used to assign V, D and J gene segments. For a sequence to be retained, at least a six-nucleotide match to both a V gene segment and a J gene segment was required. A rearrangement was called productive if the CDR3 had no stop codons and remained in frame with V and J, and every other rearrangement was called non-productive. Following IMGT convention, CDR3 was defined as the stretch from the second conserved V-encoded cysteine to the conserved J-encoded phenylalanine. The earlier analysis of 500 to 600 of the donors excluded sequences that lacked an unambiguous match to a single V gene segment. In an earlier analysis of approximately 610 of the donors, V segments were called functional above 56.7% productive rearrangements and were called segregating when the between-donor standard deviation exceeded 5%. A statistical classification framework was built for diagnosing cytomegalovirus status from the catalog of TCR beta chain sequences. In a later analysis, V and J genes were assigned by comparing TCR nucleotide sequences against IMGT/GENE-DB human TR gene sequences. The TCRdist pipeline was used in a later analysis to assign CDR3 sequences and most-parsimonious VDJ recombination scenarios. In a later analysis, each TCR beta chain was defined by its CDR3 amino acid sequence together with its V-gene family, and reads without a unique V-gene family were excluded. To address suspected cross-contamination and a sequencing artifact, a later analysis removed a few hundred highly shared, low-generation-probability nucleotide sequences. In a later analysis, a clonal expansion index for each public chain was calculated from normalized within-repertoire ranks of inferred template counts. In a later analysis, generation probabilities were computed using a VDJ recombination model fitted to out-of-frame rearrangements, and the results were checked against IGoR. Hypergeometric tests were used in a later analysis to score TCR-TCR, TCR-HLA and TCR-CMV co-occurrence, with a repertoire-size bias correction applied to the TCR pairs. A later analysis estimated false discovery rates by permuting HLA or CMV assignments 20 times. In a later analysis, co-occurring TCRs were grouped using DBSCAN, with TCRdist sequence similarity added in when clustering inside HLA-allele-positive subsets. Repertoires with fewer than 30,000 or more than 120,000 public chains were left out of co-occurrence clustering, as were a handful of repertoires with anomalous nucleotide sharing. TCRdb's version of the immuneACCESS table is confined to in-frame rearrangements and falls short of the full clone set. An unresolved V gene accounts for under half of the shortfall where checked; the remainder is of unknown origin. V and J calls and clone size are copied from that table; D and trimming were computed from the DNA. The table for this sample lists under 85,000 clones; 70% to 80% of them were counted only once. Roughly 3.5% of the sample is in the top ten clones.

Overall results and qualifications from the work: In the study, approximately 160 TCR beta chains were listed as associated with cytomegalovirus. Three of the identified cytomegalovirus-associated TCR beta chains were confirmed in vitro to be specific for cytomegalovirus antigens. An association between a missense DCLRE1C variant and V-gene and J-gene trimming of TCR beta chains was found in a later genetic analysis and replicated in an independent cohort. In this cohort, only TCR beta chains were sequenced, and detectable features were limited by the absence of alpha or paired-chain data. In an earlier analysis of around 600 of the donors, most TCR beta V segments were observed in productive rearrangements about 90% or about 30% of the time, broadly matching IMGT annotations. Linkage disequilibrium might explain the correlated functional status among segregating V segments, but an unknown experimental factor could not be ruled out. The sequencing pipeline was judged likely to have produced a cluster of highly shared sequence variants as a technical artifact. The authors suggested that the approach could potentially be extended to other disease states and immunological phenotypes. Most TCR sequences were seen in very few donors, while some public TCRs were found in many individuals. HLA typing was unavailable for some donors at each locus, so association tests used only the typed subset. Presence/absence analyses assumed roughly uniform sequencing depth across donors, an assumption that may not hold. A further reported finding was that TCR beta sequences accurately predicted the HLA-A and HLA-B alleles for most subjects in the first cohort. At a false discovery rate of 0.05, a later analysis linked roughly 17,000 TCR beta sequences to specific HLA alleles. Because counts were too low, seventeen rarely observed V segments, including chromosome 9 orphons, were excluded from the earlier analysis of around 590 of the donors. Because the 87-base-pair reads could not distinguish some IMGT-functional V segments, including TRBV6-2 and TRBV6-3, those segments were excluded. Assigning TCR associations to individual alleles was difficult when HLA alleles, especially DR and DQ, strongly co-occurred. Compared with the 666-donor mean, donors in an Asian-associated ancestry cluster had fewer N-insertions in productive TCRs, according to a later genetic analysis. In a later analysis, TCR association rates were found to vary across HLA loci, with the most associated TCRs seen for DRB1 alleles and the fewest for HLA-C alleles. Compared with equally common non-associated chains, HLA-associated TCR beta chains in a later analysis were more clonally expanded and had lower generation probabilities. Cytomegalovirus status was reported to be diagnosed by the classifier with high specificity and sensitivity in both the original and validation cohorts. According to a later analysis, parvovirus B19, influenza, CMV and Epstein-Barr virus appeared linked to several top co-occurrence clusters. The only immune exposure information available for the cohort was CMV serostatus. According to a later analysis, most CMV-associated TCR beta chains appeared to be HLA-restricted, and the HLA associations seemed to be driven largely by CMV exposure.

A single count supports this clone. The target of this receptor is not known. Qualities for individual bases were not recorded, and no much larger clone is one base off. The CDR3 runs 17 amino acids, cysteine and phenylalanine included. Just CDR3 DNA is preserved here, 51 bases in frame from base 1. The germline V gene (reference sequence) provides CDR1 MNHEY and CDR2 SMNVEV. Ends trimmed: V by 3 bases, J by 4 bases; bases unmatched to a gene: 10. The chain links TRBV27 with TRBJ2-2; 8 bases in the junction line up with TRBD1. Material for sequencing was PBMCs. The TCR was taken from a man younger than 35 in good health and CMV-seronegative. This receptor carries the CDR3 CASSFTSGQVTTGELFF. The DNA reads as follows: TGTGCCAGCAGTTTCACCTCGGGACAGGTGACCACCGGGGAGCTGTTTTTT.